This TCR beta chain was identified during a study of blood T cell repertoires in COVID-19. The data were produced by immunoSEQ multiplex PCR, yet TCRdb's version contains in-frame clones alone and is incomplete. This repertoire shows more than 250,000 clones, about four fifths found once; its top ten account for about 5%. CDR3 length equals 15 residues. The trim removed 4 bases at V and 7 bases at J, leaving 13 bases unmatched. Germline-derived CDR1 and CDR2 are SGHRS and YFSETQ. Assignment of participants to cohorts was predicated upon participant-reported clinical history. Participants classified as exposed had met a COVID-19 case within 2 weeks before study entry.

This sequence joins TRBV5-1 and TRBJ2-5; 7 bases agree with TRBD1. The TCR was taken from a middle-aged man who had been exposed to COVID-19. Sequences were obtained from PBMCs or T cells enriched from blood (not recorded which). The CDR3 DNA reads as TGCGCCAGCAGCCCGGCGGGCGGACGACAGGGGACCCAGTACTTC. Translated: CASSPAGGRQGTQYF.